Listed below are T cell receptor beta chains from one sample, sequenced in a study of vaccination and CD4 T cells after COVID-19. No antigen is known for these receptors. TCRdb used MiXCR to reprocess the PCR reads, holding one entry per CDR3 protein. The sample holds under 9,000 distinct CDR3 sequences, just over 70% seen once. Sequencing used CD4+ T cells from blood, cultured in vitro. The receptors were sampled from a human donor in good health. The CDR3 runs from the conserved cysteine through the conserved F or W. D genes are given only for firm matches. Some rows have no size entry. The others give once, few or many, or a class for an expanded clone.

size	D	V	J	DNA	CDR3
.	TRBD1	TRBV10-3	TRBJ2-2	TGTGCCATGCAAGGGACAGACACCGGGGAGCTGTTTTTT	CAMQGTDTGELFF
few	.	TRBV19	TRBJ1-5	TGTGCCAGTAGTCTTTCGGAGGGTGTTAGCAATCAGCCCCAGCATTTT	CASSLSEGVSNQPQHF
.	TRBD1	TRBV7-2	TRBJ1-2	TGTGCCAGCAGCCAGGACAGGGGGCTTGGTGGCTACACCTTC	CASSQDRGLGGYTF
.	TRBD2	TRBV19	TRBJ2-1	TGTGCCAGTCGAAAGACTAGCCTCTCCTACAATGAGCAGTTCTTC	CASRKTSLSYNEQFF
.	.	TRBV10-3	TRBJ2-5	TGTGCCATCAGTGAGTCACGAAGGGGCGCAGAGACCCAGTACTTC	CAISESRRGAETQYF
.	.	TRBV12-3/TRBV12-4	TRBJ2-6	TGTGCCAGCAGAAGGGCGTCCGGGGCCAACGTCCTGACTTTC	CASRRASGANVLTF
.	TRBD1	TRBV6-1	TRBJ2-6	TGTGCCAGCAGTGGGTCAGGGGGAACTGGGGCCAACGTCCTGACTTTC	CASSGSGGTGANVLTF
few	.	TRBV6-1	TRBJ2-7	TGTGCCAGCAACGTAGACTCATTCTACGAGCAGTACTTC	CASNVDSFYEQYF
.	.	TRBV6-1	TRBJ1-2	TGTGCCAGCATAATCTTCGCGGGAGCTTATGGCGGCTACACCTTC	CASIIFAGAYGGYTF
.	.	TRBV20-1	TRBJ1-2	TGCAGTGCTAGGGATCCTTACTATGGCTACACCTTC	CSARDPYYGYTF
.	.	TRBV10-1	TRBJ2-2	TGCGCCAGCAGCCACCGGGGGAGCGGGGAGCTGTTTTTT	CASSHRGSGELFF
.	.	TRBV7-8	TRBJ1-5	TGTGCCAGCAGCCCGACCCTCGGGGCGCCGGCTCAGCCCCAGCATTTT	CASSPTLGAPAQPQHF
.	.	TRBV28	TRBJ1-1	TGTGCCAGCAGTTTCCAACAGGGCCCCTTTGTGGCTTTCTTT	CASSFQQGPFVAFF
.	TRBD1	TRBV11-1	TRBJ1-2	TGTGCCAGCAGCTTAACAGGGGGCGCTGAGTATGGCTACACCTTC	CASSLTGGAEYGYTF
few	.	TRBV20-1	TRBJ1-6	TGCAGTGCCCTGGTTAGGAATTCACCCCTCCACTTT	CSALVRNSPLHF
once	.	TRBV6-1	TRBJ1-5	TGTGCCAGCAGCAGGGGCAATCAGCCCCAGCATTTT	CASSRGNQPQHF
.	.	TRBV7-9	TRBJ1-2	TGTGCCAGCAGCTTAGCGCAACAAGCACCGGACGGCTACACCTTC	CASSLAQQAPDGYTF
.	TRBD2	TRBV10-3	TRBJ2-2	TGTGCCATCAGTGATTTGCTCCCGGGACTAGCGGACGCGAACACCGGGGAGCTGTTTTTT	CAISDLLPGLADANTGELFF
.	TRBD2	TRBV20-1	TRBJ2-2	TGCAGTGCTGATGGGGGAGGGACGTCCCGGGAGCTGTTTTTT	CSADGGGTSRELFF
.	TRBD1	TRBV6-4	TRBJ1-1	TGTGCCAGCAGGGCACAGGGGGGGAACACTGAAGCTTTCTTT	CASRAQGGNTEAFF
.	.	TRBV7-6	TRBJ1-1	TGTGCCAGCAGCAACGGGAACATGTACACTGAAGCTTTCTTT	CASSNGNMYTEAFF
.	TRBD1	TRBV7-2	TRBJ2-5	TGTGCCAGCAGCCCGGGACAGCCCCAAGAGACCCAGTACTTC	CASSPGQPQETQYF
.	.	TRBV28	TRBJ2-5	TGTGCCAGCAGTTTATGGACCCTCAAGACCCAAGAGACCCAGTACTTC	CASSLWTLKTQETQYF
.	.	TRBV12-3/TRBV12-4	TRBJ1-5	TGTGCCAGCAGTTCGGCCAACTTACAGGGTGGGACACAGCCCCAGCATTTT	CASSSANLQGGTQPQHF
.	.	TRBV7-2	TRBJ1-4	TGTGCCAGCAGCTTAATGAGGGAGACTAATGAAAAACTGTTTTTT	CASSLMRETNEKLFF
.	.	TRBV19	TRBJ1-2	TGTGCCAGTAGACGGGGCGTCAACTATGGCTACACCTTC	CASRRGVNYGYTF
.	.	TRBV20-1	TRBJ1-5	TGCAGTGCTAGCCCGGGGTATAGCAATCAGCCCCAGCATTTT	CSASPGYSNQPQHF
once	TRBD1	TRBV11-3	TRBJ2-3	TGTGCCAGCAGCCGCGGGACAGGTACGCAGTATTTT	CASSRGTGTQYF
.	TRBD1	TRBV7-2	TRBJ1-3	TGTGCCAGCACCCTCTCGGGACAGGGAAACACCATATATTTT	CASTLSGQGNTIYF
.	TRBD2	TRBV12-3/TRBV12-4	TRBJ2-3	TGTGCCAGCAGTTGGAACGGGGGGGCCATTACCTCCACAGATACGCAGTATTTT	CASSWNGGAITSTDTQYF
.	.	TRBV27	TRBJ2-3	TGTGCCAGCAGTTTAGCAGGGGCGGGAGATACGCAGTATTTT	CASSLAGAGDTQYF
.	.	TRBV20-1	TRBJ1-3	TGCAGTGTGGACGGACAATATTCTGGAAACACCATATATTTT	CSVDGQYSGNTIYF
.	TRBD1	TRBV6-1	TRBJ1-5	TGTGCCACGGGACAGGCTAATAGCAATCAGCCCCAGCATTTT	CATGQANSNQPQHF
.	TRBD1	TRBV30	TRBJ1-6	TGTGCCTGGAGTGTGGTAGCCGGGACAGGGGGTTCACCCCTCCACTTT	CAWSVVAGTGGSPLHF
.	.	TRBV20-1	TRBJ1-1	TGCAGTCGGAAGAACCTCGGGGCAGCGACTTTCACTGAAGCTTTCTTT	CSRKNLGAATFTEAFF
.	.	TRBV20-1	TRBJ1-2	TGCAGTGCTAAGACAGAGAACTATGGCTACACCTTC	CSAKTENYGYTF
.	TRBD2	TRBV24-1	TRBJ2-5	TGTGCCACCAGTGATCCCCGGGGGGAAGAGACCCAGTACTTC	CATSDPRGEETQYF